Each of the 26 T cell receptor beta chains below was sequenced from the same sample in a study of cytomegalovirus exposure and HLA in healthy donors. Both 60 Vbeta primers and 13 Jbeta primers went into the PCR. The data were produced by immunoSEQ multiplex PCR, yet TCRdb's version contains in-frame clones alone and is incomplete. The sample lists some 150,000 clones, 75% seen once, with around 7% in the top ten. Sequenced input: PBMCs. The receptor source for this set is a man younger than 40 in good health and CMV-seronegative.

V and J are TRBV9 and TRBJ2-3; 7 bases are shared with TRBD2. V lost 4 bases and J lost 1; bases outside the gene matches: 21. The CDR3 contains 20 residues. Per the germline V gene, CDR1 is SGDLS and CDR2 is YYNGEE. The chain's CDR3 is CASSFPRRGSGPSRTDTQYF. CDR3 nucleotide sequence: TGTGCCAGCAGCTTCCCCCGGCGGGGTAGCGGGCCCTCCCGCACAGATACGCAGTATTTT.

The V gene is TRBV28, the J gene TRBJ2-3, with TRBD2 matching 8 bases. This CDR3 comprises 18 residues. Germline values: CDR1 MDHEN, CDR2 SYDVKM. The trim removed 6 bases at V and 0 bases at J, leaving 14 bases unmatched. In DNA, the CDR3 is TGTGCCAGCAGCCGCCCACCGGGACTAGATTCTAGCACAGATACGCAGTATTTT. Translating it yields CASSRPPGLDSSTDTQYF.

The chain carries TRBV28 and TRBJ2-4; the match to TRBD2 covers 8 bases. CDR1 is MDHEN and CDR2 is SYDVKM in the germline V gene. After removal of 4 bases from V and 12 bases from J, the junction contained 8 bases not matched to a gene. This CDR3 region has 13 residues. The CDR3 reads CASSSYSGTSQYF. The CDR3 nucleotides read TGTGCCAGCAGTTCCTATAGCGGGACCAGTCAGTACTTC.

The gene calls are TRBV6-6 and TRBJ1-2, with D possibly matching TRBD1 (5 bases). Per the germline V gene, CDR1 is MNHNY and CDR2 is SVGAGI (reference sequence). This CDR3 contains 12 residues. The V gene lost 5 bases and the J gene lost 6 bases, with 10 bases spanning the gap. Here the CDR3 reads CASSLIGDGYTF. CDR3 DNA: TGTGCCAGCAGTCTCATAGGGGATGGCTACACCTTC.

CDR3 loop: CASSLVGEGYEQYF. As DNA, the CDR3 is TGCGCCAGCAGCTTGGTTGGGGAGGGCTACGAGCAGTACTTC. This chain connects TRBV5-1 to TRBJ2-7, with TRBD2 matching 7 bases. Trimming removed 0 bases from V and 3 bases from J; junction bases left unmatched: 3. The CDR3 extends over 14 amino acids. The germline V gene encodes CDR1 SGHRS and CDR2 YFSETQ.

The J gene is TRBJ2-1, the V gene TRBV14; 7 bases are shared with TRBD1. Germline assignment: CDR1 SGHDN and CDR2 FVKESK. V lost 2 bases and J lost 10; bases outside the gene matches: 8. The CDR3 extends over 14 amino acids. Here the CDR3 DNA reads TGTGCCAGCAGCCAATTAACAGGGGACGGAGAGCAGTTCTTC. Translating gives CASSQLTGDGEQFF.

The CDR3 bases are TGTGCCAGCAGCTCAGACAGCCGGACTTCACCCCTCCACTTT. Translation: CASSSDSRTSPLHF. This sequence joins TRBV7-6 and TRBJ1-6; TRBD1 might be the D (5 bases). CDR3 size: 14 residues. Trimming pared 4 bases from V and 9 bases from J, leaving 13 bases between. CDR1 and CDR2 (germline): SGHVS, FNYEAQ.

The rearrangement uses TRBV2 and TRBJ1-2, with a possible D match to TRBD1 (5 bases). Germline-derived CDR1 and CDR2 are SNHLY and FYNNEI. Trimming shortened V by 4 bases and J by 1 base, and 10 bases separated the two germline ends. This CDR3 has 14 residues. The CDR3 here is CASSGDSNNYGYTF. The CDR3 coding sequence is TGTGCCAGCAGTGGGGACTCAAATAACTATGGCTACACCTTC.

This chain joins TRBV7-9 and TRBJ1-6; 7 positions match TRBD1. Germline trimming cut 1 base from V and 9 bases from J; bases unmatched to any gene: 6. Germline CDR1 reads SEHNR; CDR2 reads FQNEAQ (reference sequence). The CDR3 runs to 15 residues. CDR3 nucleotide sequence: TGTGCCAGCAGCTTAGTGGCAGGGGGAACTTCACCCCTCCACTTT. It codes for CASSLVAGGTSPLHF.

The chain has TRBV27 and TRBJ1-1; weak D call: TRBD1 (5 bases). CDR3 length: 14 amino acids. The V and J ends lost 2 bases and 5 bases respectively, with 12 bases between them. Germline V gives CDR1 MNHEY, CDR2 SMNVEV (reference sequence). The chain's CDR3 is CASSLSGRGTEAFF. As DNA, the CDR3 is TGTGCCAGCAGTTTAAGTGGTCGGGGGACTGAAGCTTTCTTT.

This sequence joins TRBV5-1 and TRBJ2-5; 7 nucleotides agree with TRBD2. CDR3 length equals 14 residues. From germline, CDR1 is SGHRS and CDR2 YFSETQ. Trimming took 4 bases from V and 6 from J; bases not matched to a gene: 9. CDR3 protein: CASSDWGEGKTQYF. CDR3 bases: TGCGCCAGCAGCGACTGGGGGGAGGGAAAGACCCAGTACTTC.

The chain joins TRBV29-1 to TRBJ2-1; 10 bases are shared with TRBD2. The CDR3 spans 14 residues. Trimming removed 6 bases from V and 0 bases from J; junction bases left unmatched: 2. Germline loops: CDR1 SQVTM, CDR2 ANQGSEA. The CDR3 region has the DNA TGCAGCGTGTCTAGCGGGAGCTCCTACAATGAGCAGTTCTTC. Translated: CSVSSGSSYNEQFF.

The CDR3 sequence: CASSESLAGVHEQYF. DNA for the CDR3: TGCGCCAGCAGTGAGTCCTTAGCAGGGGTTCACGAGCAGTACTTC. The J gene is TRBJ2-7, the V gene TRBV10-1, with a possible D match to TRBD1 (6 bases). V was trimmed by 0 bases and J by 5 bases, leaving 14 bases between them. The CDR3 spans 15 residues. Germline lookup yields CDR1 WNHNN and CDR2 SYGVQD (reference sequence).

The chain carries TRBV2 and TRBJ2-1; TRBD1 is a possible D gene (7 bases). Germline V lookup: CDR1 SNHLY, CDR2 FYNNEI. The CDR3 has 12 amino acids. The ends were cut back, 11 bases at V and 9 bases at J, with 17 bases in the middle. CDR3 nucleotide sequence: TGTGCCGGAGACAGGGAGGAAACTGAGCAGTTCTTC. It specifies CAGDREETEQFF.

The chain links TRBV7-2 to TRBJ2-2, with 10 nucleotides matching TRBD1. The CDR3 extends over 19 amino acids. V trimming: 4 bases; J trimming: 2 bases; junction bases outside the gene matches: 13. From germline, CDR1 is SGHTA and CDR2 FQGNSA. The CDR3: CASSSGQGSGLSNTGELFF. CDR3 DNA sequence: TGTGCCAGCAGCTCGGGACAGGGGTCGGGACTTTCCAACACCGGGGAGCTGTTTTTT. Full variable domain (rest looked up from reference TRBV7-2 and TRBJ2-2): GAGVSQSPSNKVTEKGKDVELRCDPISGHTALYWYRQSLGQGLEFLIYFQGNSAPDKSGLPSDRFSAERTGGSVSTLTIQRTQQEDSAVYLCASSSGQGSGLSNTGELFFGEGSRLTVL.

The gene calls are TRBV5-1 and TRBJ2-7, with TRBD1 as a possible D gene (6 bases). Germline lookup yields CDR1 SGHRS and CDR2 YFSETQ. The CDR3 is 13 amino acids. V dropped 2 bases and J dropped 4 bases, with 10 bases sitting between them. The CDR3: CASSLQGTYEQYF. As DNA, the CDR3 is TGCGCCAGCAGCTTACAGGGCACGTACGAGCAGTACTTC.

The chain carries TRBV5-1 and TRBJ2-4, with 8 bases matching TRBD1. CDR1 and CDR2 (germline): SGHRS, YFSETQ. This CDR3 has 16 residues. V lost 0 bases and J lost 1; bases outside the gene matches: 3. CDR3 in amino acids: CASSLGQGAAKNIQYF. The CDR3 region has the DNA TGCGCCAGCAGCTTGGGCCAGGGGGCGGCCAAAAACATTCAGTACTTC.

Here the CDR3 reads CASSLRGGNTGELFF. In DNA form, the CDR3 reads TGTGCCAGCAGTTTAAGAGGGGGTAACACCGGGGAGCTGTTTTTT. The chain carries TRBV27 and TRBJ2-2, with a possible D match to TRBD1 (6 bases). Germline CDR1 and CDR2: MNHEY and SMNVEV (reference sequence). The CDR3 spans 15 residues. V was cut by 2 bases and J by 2 bases, with 9 bases left in between.

This clone occurred a few times. V and J are TRBV18 and TRBJ1-2; D is unclear. Germline V gene sequence: CDR1 KGHSH, CDR2 LQKENI. V was shortened by 2 bases and J by 5 bases, with 9 bases between the two germline ends. This CDR3 is 13 amino acids long. CDR3 DNA: TGTGCCAGCTCACCAGAGGGCCAATATGGCTACACCTTC. This gives the protein CASSPEGQYGYTF.

This rearrangement joins TRBV7-9 to TRBJ1-1; D unclear. CDR3 length equals 15 residues. V lost 3 bases and J 1 base, leaving 12 bases between the germline ends. Germline V gives CDR1 SEHNR, CDR2 FQNEAQ (reference sequence). DNA of the CDR3: TGTGCCAGCAGCTTGAGCTCCCCCCGGAACACTGAAGCTTTCTTT. Translation: CASSLSSPRNTEAFF. The full variable domain, in which reference TRBV7-9 and TRBJ1-1 provide the parts outside the CDR3, is DTGVSQNPRHKITKRGQNVTFRCDPISEHNRLYWYRQTLGQGPEFLTYFQNEAQLEKSRLLSDRFSAERPKGSFSTLEIQRTEQGDSAMYLCASSLSSPRNTEAFFGQGTRLTVV.

The chain employs TRBV2 and TRBJ1-2; TRBD1 matches 11 bases. Germline V CDR1 and CDR2: SNHLY, FYNNEI. V trimming: 4 bases; J trimming: 5 bases; junction bases outside the gene matches: 12. This CDR3 has 17 amino acids. CDR3 bases: TGTGCCAGCAGTGTCCGGGACAGGGGGTTGGGTGGGTATGGCTACACCTTC. Residues: CASSVRDRGLGGYGYTF.

The chain combines TRBV18 with TRBJ2-3, with TRBD2 matching 10 bases. The CDR3 covers 16 residues. CDR1 KGHSH and CDR2 LQKENI come from the germline V gene. Trimming removed 2 bases from V and 5 bases from J; junction bases left unmatched: 7. The CDR3 DNA follows: TGTGCCAGCTCACCAAACCTAGCGGGAGTAGGAGATACGCAGTATTTT. Translated, it gives CASSPNLAGVGDTQYF.

The gene calls are TRBV30 and TRBJ1-5; the D is unclear. Germline lookup yields CDR1 GTSNPN and CDR2 SVGIG (reference sequence). The CDR3 loop spans 16 amino acids. V dropped 2 bases and J dropped 0 bases, with 14 bases sitting between them. CDR3 sequence: CAWSISPTHSNQPQHF. The CDR3 DNA reads as TGTGCCTGGAGTATAAGCCCGACACATAGCAATCAGCCCCAGCATTTT.

The rearrangement joins TRBV5-1 to TRBJ2-5; 7 bases are a match to TRBD1. V dropped 3 bases and J dropped 3; count of bases not matched to a gene: 11. CDR1 SGHRS and CDR2 YFSETQ come from the germline V gene. CDR3 length equals 16 residues. The CDR3 is CASSSGAGTAKETQYF. In DNA, the CDR3 is TGCGCCAGCAGCTCTGGAGCCGGGACAGCTAAAGAGACCCAGTACTTC.

The chain links TRBV6-6 to TRBJ2-5, with TRBD2 matching 9 bases. This CDR3 has 13 residues. Unmatched junction bases numbered 2, after V lost 7 bases and J lost 2 bases. Germline V CDR1 and CDR2: MNHNY, SVGAGI (reference sequence). CDR3 protein: CASTLAGQETQYF. DNA of the CDR3: TGTGCCAGCACTCTAGCGGGGCAAGAGACCCAGTACTTC.

A few counts support this clone. This sequence joins TRBV5-4 and TRBJ1-2; 7 bases fit TRBD1. The germline V gene encodes CDR1 SGHNT and CDR2 YYREEE (reference sequence). CDR3 length: 14 residues. V shed 0 bases and J 7 bases; nucleotides not matched to a gene: 6. The CDR3 DNA reads as TGTGCCAGCAGCTTGGTGAGAACAGGGGTTGGCTACACCTTC. As protein: CASSLVRTGVGYTF.